This T cell receptor (beta chain) was identified in a study of beta chain features in type 1 diabetes. Study summary: Sorted cells numbering roughly 100,000,000 were examined across all samples. Findings of the study overall: Individuals with type 1 diabetes displayed fewer insertions and more deletions at VDJ junctions. For Type 1 diabetes patients, all four CD4+ subsets carried TCRB CDR3s that were moderately but significantly shorter.

Reverse transcribing all isolated RNA meant expressed TCRB transcripts were sequenced. Profiling relied on immunoSEQ multiplex PCR, and the TCRdb table lists in-frame clones only, not all of them. The table includes hundreds of thousands of clones, about an eighth detected once. The germline CDR1 and CDR2 sequences are GTSNPN and SVGIG (reference sequence). This CDR3 is built from 14 residues. Trimming took 2 bases from V and 3 from J, leaving 10 bases between them. Only one heparinised blood draw was taken per donor, and its volume averaged approximately 0.11 L. Worth noting for this clone: Its antigen remains unknown.

This clonotype was obtained from a man aged 18 to 29 with type 1 diabetes. Sequenced input: naive CD4+ T cells from blood. V gene TRBV30 combines with J gene TRBJ1-4; tentatively, D is TRBD1 (5 bases). The CDR3 DNA reads TGTGCCTGGAGTCACGACAGCGCTAATGAAAAACTGTTTTTT. Protein product: CAWSHDSANEKLFF. The full variable domain, with the rest looked up from reference TRBV30 and TRBJ1-4, is SQTIHQWPATLVQPVGSPLSLECTVEGTSNPNLYWYRQAAGRGLQLLFYSVGIGQISSEVPQNLSASRPQDRQFILSSKKLLLSDSGFYLCAWSHDSANEKLFFGSGTQLSVL.